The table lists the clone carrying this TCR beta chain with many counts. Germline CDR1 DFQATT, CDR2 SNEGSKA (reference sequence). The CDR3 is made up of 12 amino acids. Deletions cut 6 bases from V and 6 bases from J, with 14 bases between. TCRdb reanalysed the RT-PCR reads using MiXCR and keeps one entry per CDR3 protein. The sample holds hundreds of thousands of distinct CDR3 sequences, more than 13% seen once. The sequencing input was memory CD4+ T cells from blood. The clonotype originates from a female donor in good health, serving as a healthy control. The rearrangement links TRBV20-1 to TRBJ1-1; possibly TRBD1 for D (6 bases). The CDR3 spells CSAGEGEAEAFF. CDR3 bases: TGCAGTGCCGGGGAGGGGGAGGCTGAAGCTTTCTTT.